The 31 T cell receptor beta chains in this list originate from one sample, sequenced in a study of T cell responses to AZD1222 COVID-19 vaccine. The data were produced by immunoSEQ multiplex PCR, yet TCRdb's version contains in-frame clones alone and is incomplete. The sample carries about 170,000 clones, around 90% recorded once. Sequences were derived from peripheral blood, sampled 28 days after the second AZD1222 dose. Receptor source: an adult who received the AZD1222 COVID-19 vaccine.

The chain uses TRBV19 and TRBJ1-1; D is undetermined. Per the germline V gene, CDR1 is LNHDA and CDR2 is SQIVND (reference sequence). The CDR3 loop spans 13 amino acids. Trimming pared 8 bases from V and 5 bases from J, leaving 15 bases between. The CDR3 spells CASAPITGTEAFF. The DNA of the CDR3 is TGTGCCAGTGCCCCTATTACGGGTACTGAAGCTTTCTTT.

This rearrangement joins TRBV4-1 to TRBJ2-6; no reliable D call. CDR1 is MGHRA and CDR2 is YSYEKL in the germline V gene. Trimming left V 0 bases short and J 13 bases short, with 10 bases between. The CDR3 sequence is 13 residues long. CDR3: CASSQDILWVLTF. The CDR3 nucleotides read TGCGCCAGCAGCCAAGATATACTCTGGGTCCTGACTTTC.

The rearrangement uses TRBV7-9 and TRBJ1-4; weak D call: TRBD1 (6 bases). The germline V gene has CDR1 SEHNR and CDR2 FQNEAQ (reference sequence). The CDR3 totals 15 residues. V was trimmed by 2 bases and J by 5 bases, leaving 12 bases between them. The CDR3 spells CASSLLQGWNEKLFF. CDR3 nucleotides: TGTGCCAGCAGCTTATTACAGGGTTGGAATGAAAAACTGTTTTTT. The complete variable domain, with remaining parts taken from reference TRBV7-9 and TRBJ1-4, reads DTGVSQNPRHKITKRGQNVTFRCDPISEHNRLYWYRQTLGQGPEFLTYFQNEAQLEKSRLLSDRFSAERPKGSFSTLEIQRTEQGDSAMYLCASSLLQGWNEKLFFGSGTQLSVL.

The chain recombines TRBV5-6 with TRBJ2-1, with TRBD1 matching over 7 bases. Per germline, CDR1 SGHDT and CDR2 YYEEEE. J gave up 6 bases and V 4 bases, and 4 bases lay outside the gene matches. This CDR3 comprises 13 residues. This chain's CDR3 is CASSPGTANEQFF. CDR3 DNA sequence: TGTGCCAGCAGCCCGGGGACAGCCAATGAGCAGTTCTTC. Variable domain in full (rest from reference TRBV5-6 and TRBJ2-1): DAGVTQSPTHLIKTRGQQVTLRCSPKSGHDTVSWYQQALGQGPQFIFQYYEEEERQRGNFPDRFSGHQFPNYSSELNVNALLLGDSALYLCASSPGTANEQFFGPGTRLTVL.

This clone was observed a single time. The chain is built from TRBV7-9 and TRBJ2-1, with 9 bases identical to TRBD1. CDR3 length equals 15 residues. Germline lookup yields CDR1 SEHNR and CDR2 FQNEAQ (reference sequence). The J segment lost 6 bases and the V segment lost 3 bases, leaving 6 bases of the junction unmatched. DNA for the CDR3: TGTGCCAGCAGCTTCGGGGACAGGGCTCGCAATGAGCAGTTCTTC. It translates to CASSFGDRARNEQFF.

This clone came up once. The chain joins TRBV6-1 to TRBJ1-1; no definite D call. Trimming pared 4 bases from V and 8 bases from J, leaving 11 bases between. The CDR3 consists of 12 residues. Germline V lookup: CDR1 MNHNS, CDR2 SASEGT. The CDR3 sequence: CASSVVTLEAFF. The CDR3 nucleotides are TGTGCCAGCAGTGTGGTGACACTGGAAGCTTTCTTT.

CDR3 amino acids: CASSPGQPNEKLFF. The CDR3, as DNA: TGTGCCAGCAGCCCTGGACAGCCTAATGAAAAACTGTTTTTT. The chain uses TRBV7-9 and TRBJ1-4; possible D gene TRBD1, 6 bases. This CDR3 comprises 14 residues. V was cut by 5 bases and J by 3 bases, with 10 bases left in between. CDR1 is SEHNR and CDR2 is FQNEAQ in the germline V gene (reference sequence).

The chain has TRBV5-8 and TRBJ2-3; maybe TRBD2 (5 bases). This CDR3 comprises 13 residues. Germline assignment: CDR1 SGHTS and CDR2 YDEGEE. The germline V and J ends were trimmed by 4 bases and 5 bases, with 11 bases remaining between them. The CDR3 region is CASSNLAGDTQYF. As DNA, the CDR3 is TGTGCCAGCAGCAATCTAGCAGGAGATACGCAGTATTTT.

The chain uses TRBV2 and TRBJ2-5; D is unclear. Germline CDR1 reads SNHLY; CDR2 reads FYNNEI. Trimming removed 7 bases from V and 0 bases from J, with 9 bases in between. CDR3 length: 13 amino acids. The CDR3: CASKFQYQETQYF. CDR3 nucleotide sequence: TGTGCCAGCAAGTTTCAGTACCAAGAGACCCAGTACTTC. The variable domain in full, with the rest retrieved from reference TRBV2 and TRBJ2-5, is EPEVTQTPSHQVTQMGQEVILRCVPISNHLYFYWYRQILGQKVEFLVSFYNNEISEKSEIFDDQFSVERPDGSNFTLKIRSTKLEDSAMYFCASKFQYQETQYFGPGTRLLVL.

V usage is TRBV7-9 and J usage is TRBJ2-3, with a possible D match to TRBD1 (6 bases). The CDR3 is made up of 15 amino acids. Germline V lookup: CDR1 SEHNR, CDR2 FQNEAQ (reference sequence). Trimming pared 5 bases from V and 1 base from J, leaving 13 bases between. The CDR3 DNA follows: TGTGCCAGCAGCCAGAGGACAGAGGGCACAGATACGCAGTATTTT. This gives the protein CASSQRTEGTDTQYF.

The chain combines TRBV12-3 or TRBV12-4 with TRBJ2-7; possibly TRBD2 for D (5 bases). V lost 5 bases to trimming and J lost 6 bases, with 14 bases between them. The CDR3 spans 13 residues. Here the CDR3 DNA reads TGTGCCAGCAGTCCCGGACTTGGTCGCGAGCAGTACTTC. This translates into CASSPGLGREQYF.

This chain connects TRBV3-1 (or the pseudogene TRBV3-2) to TRBJ2-7, with D perhaps TRBD2 (5 bases). V was cut by 1 base and J by 2 bases, with 6 bases left in between. The CDR3 is 13 residues long. CDR1 LGHDT and CDR2 YNNKEL come from the germline V gene (reference sequence). This chain's CDR3 is CASSQGGTYEQYF. The CDR3 DNA reads as TGTGCCAGCAGCCAAGGAGGGACCTACGAGCAGTACTTC.

For the CDR3, the DNA is TGTGCCAGCGGACTCACGACAGGGTTGACCGGGGAGCTGTTTTTT. Translated, it gives CASGLTTGLTGELFF. V and J are TRBV5-6 and TRBJ2-2; 7 bases match TRBD1. The CDR3 runs to 15 residues. The germline V gene encodes CDR1 SGHDT and CDR2 YYEEEE. V trimming: 7 bases; J trimming: 5 bases; junction bases outside the gene matches: 11.

This clone was counted once. The J gene is TRBJ2-3, the V gene TRBV24-1; 8 bases match TRBD2. Germline CDR1 reads KGHDR; CDR2 reads SFDVKD. V dropped 3 bases and J dropped 10; count of bases not matched to a gene: 11. This CDR3 has 15 residues. CDR3 in DNA: TGTGCCACCAGTGATGGGCTCGGGAGGGGGAGTCCGCAGTATTTT. Its protein product is CATSDGLGRGSPQYF.

The CDR3 nucleotides are TGTGCCAGCAGTGGTCAGGGTCGCACTGAAGCTTTCTTT. It specifies CASSGQGRTEAFF. The chain couples TRBV2 to TRBJ1-1; tentatively, D is TRBD1 (5 bases). The CDR3 spans 13 residues. Trimming took 4 bases from V and 4 from J, leaving 10 bases between them. Germline CDR1 and CDR2: SNHLY and FYNNEI. The complete variable domain, with remaining parts taken from reference TRBV2 and TRBJ1-1, reads EPEVTQTPSHQVTQMGQEVILRCVPISNHLYFYWYRQILGQKVEFLVSFYNNEISEKSEIFDDQFSVERPDGSNFTLKIRSTKLEDSAMYFCASSGQGRTEAFFGQGTRLTVV.

CDR3 nucleotide sequence: TGTGCCAGCAGCTTAATAACAGGGGGAGGGACTGAAGCTTTCTTT. Residues: CASSLITGGGTEAFF. This chain uses TRBV7-9 with TRBJ1-1; 8 bases are shared with TRBD1. After removal of 2 bases from V and 5 bases from J, the junction contained 7 bases not matched to a gene. CDR1 SEHNR and CDR2 FQNEAQ come from the germline V gene (reference sequence). CDR3 length: 15 amino acids.

In its sample, this clone was seen once. The CDR3 loop reads CASSRGIAKNIQYF. The DNA for the CDR3 is TGTGCCAGCAGCCGTGGGATCGCCAAAAACATTCAGTACTTC. The J gene is TRBJ2-4, the V gene TRBV3-1 (or the pseudogene TRBV3-2); the D is unclear. CDR1 and CDR2 from the germline V gene are LGHDT and YNNKEL (reference sequence). This CDR3 has 14 residues. Trimming took 4 bases from V and 1 from J, leaving 8 bases between them.

This clone was seen a handful of times. The chain joins TRBV3-1 (or the pseudogene TRBV3-2) to TRBJ2-3; 12 bases agree with TRBD2. The CDR3 contains 15 residues. Germline lookup yields CDR1 LGHDT and CDR2 YNNKEL (reference sequence). With V trimmed by 1 base and J by 6 bases, 2 bases remained unmatched. The CDR3 sequence: CASSQASGGADTQYF. The CDR3, as DNA: TGTGCCAGCAGCCAAGCTAGCGGGGGGGCCGATACGCAGTATTTT.

The chain has TRBV6-5 and TRBJ1-1; D remains ambiguous. Germline values: CDR1 MNHEY, CDR2 SVGAGI. The CDR3 extends over 11 amino acids. V dropped 7 bases and J dropped 0 bases, with 3 bases sitting between them. CDR3 DNA: TGTGCCAGCACCCTGAACACTGAAGCTTTCTTT. Encoded protein: CASTLNTEAFF.

The rearrangement uses TRBV7-9 and TRBJ2-2; D uncertain. The V gene's germline CDR1 is SEHNR and CDR2 FQNEAQ (reference sequence). The V end lost 2 bases, the J end lost 1 base, and 5 bases lay between the germline ends. This CDR3 contains 14 residues. This CDR3 is CASSLRRNTGELFF. In DNA form, the CDR3 reads TGTGCCAGCAGCTTACGACGGAACACCGGGGAGCTGTTTTTT.

This chain joins TRBV6-5 and TRBJ1-2; TRBD1 matches at 10 bases. The CDR3 is made up of 15 amino acids. Germline V lookup: CDR1 MNHEY, CDR2 SVGAGI. Trimming at V came to 7 bases and at J to 8 bases, leaving 13 bases not matched to a gene. The CDR3 region has the DNA TGTGCCAGCACTAGACCGACAGGGGGCGCGGAGGGCTACACCTTC. Translation gives CASTRPTGGAEGYTF.

The gene calls are TRBV10-2 and TRBJ1-2; TRBD1 might be the D (5 bases). CDR1 is WSHSY, CDR2 SAAADI, per germline. V was pared by 6 bases and J by 5 bases, with 13 bases between. The CDR3 is 13 amino acids. The CDR3 spells CASRGSGTYGYTF. The CDR3, as DNA: TGCGCCAGCAGAGGATCCGGGACTTATGGCTACACCTTC.

As regards this clone: This sample includes further DNA sequences coding for the same CDR3. V and J are TRBV7-2 and TRBJ2-1; no clear D. Germline V gene data show CDR1 as SGHTA and CDR2 as FQGNSA. Trimming cost V 3 bases and J 2 bases, with 8 bases left between them. This CDR3 contains 14 residues. The DNA of the CDR3 is TGTGCCAGCAGCTTTAGAAGGGCCTACAATGAGCAGTTCTTC. Protein sequence: CASSFRRAYNEQFF.

The chain employs TRBV12-3 or TRBV12-4 and TRBJ1-2; no firm D call. The germline V and J ends were trimmed by 6 bases and 4 bases, with 12 bases remaining between them. There are 13 residues in the CDR3. DNA of the CDR3: TGTGCCAGCAGCCCCGTCCCGGGCTATGGCTACACCTTC. This encodes CASSPVPGYGYTF.

The chain has TRBV2 and TRBJ1-1; D not certain. The CDR3 covers 13 residues. Germline CDR1 reads SNHLY; CDR2 reads FYNNEI. Trimming took 5 bases from V and 1 from J, leaving 8 bases between them. This CDR3 reads CASSSFANTEAFF. Here the CDR3 DNA reads TGTGCCAGCAGTTCCTTCGCGAACACTGAAGCTTTCTTT. Based on the CDR3 plus reference TRBV2 and TRBJ1-1, the full variable domain is EPEVTQTPSHQVTQMGQEVILRCVPISNHLYFYWYRQILGQKVEFLVSFYNNEISEKSEIFDDQFSVERPDGSNFTLKIRSTKLEDSAMYFCASSSFANTEAFFGQGTRLTVV.

The chain is built from TRBV24-1 and TRBJ2-1; 7 nucleotides agree with TRBD1. The germline gives CDR1 KGHDR, CDR2 SFDVKD. The V gene end was trimmed by 5 bases and the J gene end by 9 bases; junction bases not matched to a gene: 9. The CDR3 is 14 residues long. The CDR3: CATSGPGGWSEQFF. The CDR3 DNA sequence: TGTGCCACCAGTGGGCCAGGGGGATGGTCTGAGCAGTTCTTC.

The chain uses TRBV25-1 and TRBJ2-1; 10 nucleotides line up with TRBD2. The CDR3 totals 15 residues. Germline assignment: CDR1 MGHDK and CDR2 SYGVNS. After removal of 4 bases from V and 8 bases from J, the junction contained 8 bases not matched to a gene. CDR3 loop: CASSGTSGEIDEQFF. As DNA, the CDR3 is TGTGCCAGCAGTGGAACTAGCGGGGAGATCGATGAGCAGTTCTTC.

The chain links TRBV2 to TRBJ1-1, with unresolved D. Between the trimmed V and J ends, which lost 6 bases and 4 bases, there was a span of 15 bases. CDR1 is SNHLY and CDR2 is FYNNEI in the germline V gene. The CDR3 runs 14 residues. CDR3 amino acids: CASRYLGGSTEAFF. In DNA form, the CDR3 reads TGTGCCAGCAGATACCTCGGAGGTTCCACTGAAGCTTTCTTT.

The J gene is TRBJ2-3, the V gene TRBV15, with a tentative D call TRBD2 (6 bases). The CDR3 runs to 15 residues. With 3 bases removed from V and 2 bases from J, the gap between germline ends came to 12 bases. The germline CDR1 and CDR2 sequences are LNHNV and YYDKDF (reference sequence). The CDR3 DNA reads as TGTGCCACCAGCAGTTTACTAGCCCCCACAGATACGCAGTATTTT. As protein: CATSSLLAPTDTQYF.

This clone was observed once. V usage is TRBV6-1 and J usage is TRBJ2-7; D ambiguous. The ends were cut back, 5 bases at V and 4 bases at J, with 6 bases in the middle. Germline-derived CDR1 and CDR2 are MNHNS and SASEGT. CDR3 length: 11 amino acids. CDR3 nucleotide sequence: TGTGCCAGCAGTTCCTATTACGAGCAGTACTTC. It codes for CASSSYYEQYF.

This chain connects TRBV3-1 (or the pseudogene TRBV3-2) to TRBJ2-4, with TRBD2 matching over 12 bases. Germline CDR1 is LGHDT and CDR2 is YNNKEL (reference sequence). With 1 base clipped from V and 8 bases from J, the junction kept 6 bases outside the gene matches. The CDR3 loop spans 16 amino acids. The chain's CDR3 is CASSQVLAGGRDIQYF. The CDR3 DNA reads as TGTGCCAGCAGCCAAGTGCTAGCGGGGGGGCGAGACATTCAGTACTTC.